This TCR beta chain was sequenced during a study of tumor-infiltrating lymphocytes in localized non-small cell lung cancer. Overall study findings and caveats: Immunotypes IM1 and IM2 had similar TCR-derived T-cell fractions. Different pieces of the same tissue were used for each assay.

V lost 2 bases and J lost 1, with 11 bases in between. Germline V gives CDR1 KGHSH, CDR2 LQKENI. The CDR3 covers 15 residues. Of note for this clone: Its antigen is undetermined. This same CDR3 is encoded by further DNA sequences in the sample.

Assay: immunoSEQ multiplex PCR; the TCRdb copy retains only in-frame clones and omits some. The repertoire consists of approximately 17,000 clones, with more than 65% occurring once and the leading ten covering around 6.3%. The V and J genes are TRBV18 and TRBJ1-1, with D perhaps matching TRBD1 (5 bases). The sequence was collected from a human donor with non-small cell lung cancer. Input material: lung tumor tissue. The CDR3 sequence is CASSPLGTANTEAFF. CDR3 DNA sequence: TGTGCCAGCTCACCATTAGGGACGGCGAACACTGAAGCTTTCTTT.